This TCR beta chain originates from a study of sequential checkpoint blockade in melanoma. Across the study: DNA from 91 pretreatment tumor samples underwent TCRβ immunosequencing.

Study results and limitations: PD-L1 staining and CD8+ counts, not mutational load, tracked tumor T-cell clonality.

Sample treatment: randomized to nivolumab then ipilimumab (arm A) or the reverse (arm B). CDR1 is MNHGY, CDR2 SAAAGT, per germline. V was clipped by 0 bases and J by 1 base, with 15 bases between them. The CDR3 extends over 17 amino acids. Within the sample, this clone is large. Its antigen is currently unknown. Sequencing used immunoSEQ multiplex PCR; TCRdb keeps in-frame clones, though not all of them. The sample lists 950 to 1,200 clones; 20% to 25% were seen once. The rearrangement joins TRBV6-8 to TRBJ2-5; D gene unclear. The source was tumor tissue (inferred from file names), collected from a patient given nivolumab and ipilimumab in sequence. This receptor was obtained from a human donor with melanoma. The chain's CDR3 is CASSYSIDKGRQETQYF. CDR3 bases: TGTGCCAGCAGTTACTCGATCGACAAAGGGCGCCAAGAGACCCAGTACTTC.